Below are 8 T cell receptor beta chains sequenced from a single sample in a study of PD-L1 blockade in urothelial cancer. The time point denotes: peripheral blood 6 weeks after treatment start. Method: immunoSEQ multiplex PCR; TCRdb's copy keeps in-frame clones and lacks some. The table records tens of thousands of clones, less than 90% of them present only once. The sample here was PBMCs, taken around atezolizumab (anti-PD-L1) treatment. These receptors were collected from a man aged 55-75 years with urothelial cancer.

This chain uses TRBV7-9 with TRBJ2-7, with 8 bases matching TRBD2. Germline V gene sequence: CDR1 SEHNR, CDR2 FQNEAQ (reference sequence). V shed 5 bases and J 2 bases; nucleotides not matched to a gene: 8. The length of the CDR3 is 15 residues. For the CDR3, the DNA is TGTGCCAGCAGCCGAACTAGCGGCCGTGCCTACGAGCAGTACTTC. This sequence encodes CASSRTSGRAYEQYF.

In its sample, this clone was seen a few times. The chain employs TRBV5-4 and TRBJ2-1; TRBD1 aligns across 8 bases. The V gene end was trimmed by 2 bases and the J gene end by 6 bases; junction bases not matched to a gene: 7. The CDR3 has 15 residues. Germline V gene sequence: CDR1 SGHNT, CDR2 YYREEE (reference sequence). The CDR3 region has the DNA TGTGCCAGCAGCTTACCCAGAACAGGGGGCAATGAGCAGTTCTTC. This gives the protein CASSLPRTGGNEQFF.

This chain connects TRBV7-2 to TRBJ1-2; 8 nucleotides line up with TRBD1. The CDR3 contains 13 residues. The J segment lost 8 bases and the V segment lost 1 base, leaving 3 bases of the junction unmatched. Germline-derived CDR1 and CDR2 are SGHTA and FQGNSA. In DNA, the CDR3 is TGTGCCAGCAGCTTAGTACAGGGGGACGGCTACACCTTC. Its protein is CASSLVQGDGYTF.

V gene TRBV21-1 combines with J gene TRBJ1-1; TRBD1, the table's D call, was not compared with the DNA. TRBV21-1 is a pseudogene segment. The CDR3 contains 15 residues. CDR3 DNA: TGTGCCAGCAGCAGCTCGACAGGGGGGAACACTGAAGCTTTCTTT. It is translated as CASSSSTGGNTEAFF.

The rearrangement links TRBV9 to TRBJ1-2; D is undetermined. The CDR3 consists of 15 residues. The V gene's germline CDR1 is SGDLS and CDR2 YYNGEE. The V end lost 3 bases, the J end lost 2 bases, and 14 bases lay between the germline ends. In nucleotides, the CDR3 is TGTGCCAGCAGCGCCCCTCGGGGTTTGAACTATGGCTACACCTTC. Translation gives CASSAPRGLNYGYTF.

This chain connects TRBV19 to TRBJ2-7; D not resolved. The CDR3 runs to 16 residues. Per germline, CDR1 LNHDA and CDR2 SQIVND (reference sequence). Trimming removed 3 bases at V and 0 bases at J, with 15 bases between. This chain's CDR3 is CASSIVFDLTSYEQYF. For the CDR3, the DNA is TGTGCCAGTAGTATTGTGTTTGACTTAACCTCCTACGAGCAGTACTTC. The full variable domain, rest sourced from reference TRBV19 and TRBJ2-7, is DGGITQSPKYLFRKEGQNVTLSCEQNLNHDAMYWYRQDPGQGLRLIYYSQIVNDFQKGDIAEGYSVSREKKESFPLTVTSAQKNPTAFYLCASSIVFDLTSYEQYFGPGTRLTVT.

This chain links TRBV18 with TRBJ2-7; no clear D. This CDR3 is 12 amino acids long. V was shortened by 5 bases and J by 4 bases, with 9 bases between the two germline ends. The germline CDR1 and CDR2 sequences are KGHSH and LQKENI. As DNA, the CDR3 is TGTGCCAGCTCAGAGTCAATTTACGAGCAGTACTTC. Protein product: CASSESIYEQYF.

This chain connects TRBV11-2 to TRBJ2-3; a weak D match, TRBD1 (5 bases). The V end was cut by 5 bases, the J end by 4 bases, with 16 bases between. The CDR3 covers 15 residues. Germline CDR1 and CDR2: SGHAT and FQNNGV. In DNA form, the CDR3 reads TGTGCCAGCAGCCTTAGCATTGGGGCCCCAGATACGCAGTATTTT. Translating it yields CASSLSIGAPDTQYF. The full variable domain, completed using reference TRBV11-2 and TRBJ2-3, is EAGVAQSPRYKIIEKRQSVAFWCNPISGHATLYWYQQILGQGPKLLIQFQNNGVVDDSQLPKDRFSAERLKGVDSTLKIQPAKLEDSAVYLCASSLSIGAPDTQYFGPGTRLTVL.